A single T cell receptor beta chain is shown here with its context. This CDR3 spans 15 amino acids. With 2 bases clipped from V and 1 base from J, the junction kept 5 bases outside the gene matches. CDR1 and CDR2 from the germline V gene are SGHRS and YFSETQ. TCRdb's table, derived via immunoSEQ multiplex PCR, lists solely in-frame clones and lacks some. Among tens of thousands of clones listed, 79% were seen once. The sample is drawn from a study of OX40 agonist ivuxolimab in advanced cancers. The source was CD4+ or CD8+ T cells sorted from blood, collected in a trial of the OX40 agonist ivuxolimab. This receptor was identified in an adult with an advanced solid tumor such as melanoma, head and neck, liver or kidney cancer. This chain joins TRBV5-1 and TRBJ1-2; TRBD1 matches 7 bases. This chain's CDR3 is CASSFRDSLNYGYTF. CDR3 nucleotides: TGCGCCAGCAGCTTCCGGGACAGCCTTAACTATGGCTACACCTTC. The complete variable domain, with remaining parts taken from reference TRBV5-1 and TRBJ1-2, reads KAGVTQTPRYLIKTRGQQVTLSCSPISGHRSVSWYQQTPGQGLQFLFEYFSETQRNKGNFPGRFSGRQFSNSRSEMNVSTLELGDSALYLCASSFRDSLNYGYTFGSGTRLTVV.